This is a list of T cell receptor beta chains from one sample in a study of blood T cell repertoires in COVID-19. Repertoires were generated with immunoSEQ multiplex PCR, while TCRdb's copy carries only in-frame clones and drops some. The data hold around 270,000 clones, with 80% to 90% observed a single time. Sequencing used peripheral blood. The receptors were sampled from a young man with active or convalescent COVID-19. CDR3s include the opening cysteine and the closing phenylalanine or tryptophan. The D gene is left open where the match is weak. Clone size is given for some rows only: seen once, a few or many times, or a class if the clone is expanded.

d_gene	v_gene	j_gene	abundance	CDR3nt	CDR3aa
.	TRBV2	TRBJ1-1	.	TGTGCCAGCAGTGAAAATGTCGGGGGCACTGAAGCTTTCTTT	CASSENVGGTEAFF
.	TRBV3-1/TRBV3-2	TRBJ2-7	.	TGTGCCAGCAGGTCGGCAGGCTACTACGAGCAGTACTTC	CASRSAGYYEQYF
TRBD1	TRBV7-8	TRBJ1-2	.	TGTGCCAGCAGCTTAACAGGGGCGAACTATGGCTACACCTTC	CASSLTGANYGYTF
TRBD1	TRBV30	TRBJ2-3	once	TGTGCTGGAAGAGGGGGCGCGACCCCTTTTACGCAGTATTTT	CAGRGGATPFTQYF
.	TRBV6-5	TRBJ1-6	.	TGTGCCAGCAGCGCGACCCTAGATAATTCACCCCTCCACTTT	CASSATLDNSPLHF
.	TRBV5-1	TRBJ1-2	.	TGCGCCAGCAGCTCAGATTTCTATGGCTACACCTTC	CASSSDFYGYTF
.	TRBV7-3	TRBJ1-5	.	TGTGCCAGCAGCCCCAGAGGGCGCGGGCAGCCCCAGCATTTT	CASSPRGRGQPQHF
TRBD2	TRBV2	TRBJ2-5	.	TGTGCCAGCTCGGCTAGCGGGGGACAAGAGACCCAGTACTTC	CASSASGGQETQYF
.	TRBV5-1	TRBJ1-5	.	TGCGCCAGCAGCTTGCAGGGGCCTCATCAGCCCCAGCATTTT	CASSLQGPHQPQHF
.	TRBV12-3/TRBV12-4	TRBJ1-2	.	TGTGCCAGCACCAATAGGGGAGGCTACACCTTC	CASTNRGGYTF
TRBD1	TRBV2	TRBJ1-2	.	TGTGCCAGCAGTGAAGAACGACAGGGCACATTAACTAACTATGGCTACACCTTC	CASSEERQGTLTNYGYTF
.	TRBV12-3/TRBV12-4	TRBJ2-7	.	TGTGCCAGCAGTTTTCAGGGTTACGAGCAGTACTTC	CASSFQGYEQYF
TRBD2	TRBV11-3	TRBJ2-3	.	TGTGCCAGCAGCTCCCGGACTAGCGGACCCGGAGATACGCAGTATTTT	CASSSRTSGPGDTQYF
TRBD2	TRBV4-2	TRBJ2-3	.	TGTGCCAGCAGCCAATCGACTAGCGGGGGTGCTAGCACAGATACGCAGTATTTT	CASSQSTSGGASTDTQYF
TRBD1	TRBV20-1	TRBJ1-1	.	TGCAGTGCTAGTGAGAATTCCGGGACAGGGCGAACTTTCTTT	CSASENSGTGRTFF
.	TRBV5-1	TRBJ1-1	.	TGCGCCAGCAGCCCCCGGGGAGAGACGAACACTGAAGCTTTCTTT	CASSPRGETNTEAFF
TRBD2	TRBV27	TRBJ2-1	.	TGTGCCAGCAGGAGAACTAGCGGGAATGAGCAGTTCTTC	CASRRTSGNEQFF
.	TRBV11-2	TRBJ2-1	.	TGTGCCAGCAGCTTAGATCTTGCTCTTCGGTCGTTCGATGAGCAGTTCTTC	CASSLDLALRSFDEQFF
.	TRBV6-1	TRBJ2-1	few	TGTGCCAGCAGTGAAGTACAGGGCCCCTACAATGAGCAGTTCTTC	CASSEVQGPYNEQFF
TRBD2	TRBV4-1	TRBJ2-4	.	TGCGCCAGCAGCCAAGGACTAGCGGGGGTTCAGTACTTC	CASSQGLAGVQYF
TRBD1	TRBV15	TRBJ1-6	.	TGTGCCACCAGCAGTATAGTACAGGGGGCTAATTCACCCCTCCACTTT	CATSSIVQGANSPLHF
TRBD2	TRBV15	TRBJ2-3	once	TGTGCCACCAGCATTAAGACTAGCGGGGGAGATACGCAGTATTTT	CATSIKTSGGDTQYF
TRBD1	TRBV25-1	TRBJ1-1	.	TGTGCCAGCAGGGATCAGGGGGCGTACACTGAAGCTTTCTTT	CASRDQGAYTEAFF
.	TRBV6-1	TRBJ1-5	.	TGTGCCAGCAGTGAAGAGTGGCACGATTATAGCAATCAGCCCCAGCATTTT	CASSEEWHDYSNQPQHF
.	TRBV5-1	TRBJ1-6	.	TGCGCCAGCAGCGTGCGGGTAGAGGATTCACCCCTCCACTTT	CASSVRVEDSPLHF
.	TRBV3-1/TRBV3-2	TRBJ2-1	.	TGTGCCAGCAGCCAACCAGCTAGCTCCTACAATGAGCAGTTCTTC	CASSQPASSYNEQFF
.	TRBV6-5	TRBJ1-6	few	TGTGCCAGCAGTTACGGGAGCCGGTCTTCACCCCTCCACTTT	CASSYGSRSSPLHF
.	TRBV7-9	TRBJ1-1	few	TGTGCCAGCAGCCCGTCACTTCACTTTTCTTCGGAGACTTTCTTT	CASSPSLHFSSETFF
.	TRBV3-1/TRBV3-2	TRBJ1-2	.	TGTGCCAGCAGCCAAGATCTCCTCGATGGCTACACCTTC	CASSQDLLDGYTF
.	TRBV2	TRBJ1-6	.	TGTGCCAGCAGGCCCGCGGTACCGCGAAATTCACCCCTCCACTTT	CASRPAVPRNSPLHF
.	TRBV4-3	TRBJ1-6	.	TGCGCCAGCAGCCAAGAACAGGCCACCTATAATTCACCCCTCCACTTT	CASSQEQATYNSPLHF